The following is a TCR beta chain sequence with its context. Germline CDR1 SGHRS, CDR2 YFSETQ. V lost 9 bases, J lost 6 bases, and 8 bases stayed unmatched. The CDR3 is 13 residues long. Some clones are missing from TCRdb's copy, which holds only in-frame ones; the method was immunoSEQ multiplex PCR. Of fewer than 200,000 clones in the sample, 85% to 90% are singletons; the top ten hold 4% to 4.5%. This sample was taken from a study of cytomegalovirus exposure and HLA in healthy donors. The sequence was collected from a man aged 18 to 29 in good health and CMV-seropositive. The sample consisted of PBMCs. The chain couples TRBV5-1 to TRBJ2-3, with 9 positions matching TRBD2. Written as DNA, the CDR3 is TGCGCCAACTGGGAGCGGGAGGCGGATACGCAGTATTTT. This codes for CANWEREADTQYF.